This TCR beta chain was obtained from a study of T-cell memory formation after mild COVID-19. The overall study: Most TCR clusters belonged to a single donor. General study findings and limits: Memory from before infection featured some responding clones, which suggests cross-reactive memory joined. Whereas later expanders leaned CD4+, clones contracting day 15 to 85 showed a balanced CD4/CD8 makeup.

A few counts support this clonotype. What it binds is unknown. From germline, CDR1 is MNHEY and CDR2 SVGEGT. The CDR3 is made up of 13 amino acids. The ends were cut back, 2 bases at V and 6 bases at J, with 8 bases in the middle. TCRdb passed the 5' RACE reads through MiXCR, listing each CDR3 protein once. This table has approximately 340,000 distinct CDR3 sequences, roughly 15% appearing once. Input material: PBMCs or a T cell subset sorted from them (not recorded which). This receptor was taken from a man aged 18 to 30 who had mild COVID-19 (a few samples of this study predate the infection). Cell type and time point are not known. The genes are TRBV6-2 or TRBV6-3 and TRBJ1-5; D is perhaps TRBD1 (5 bases). The CDR3 protein is CASSYEGFQPQHF. DNA for the CDR3: TGTGCCAGCAGTTACGAGGGGTTTCAGCCCCAGCATTTT.